The 23 T cell receptor beta chains below all came from one sample that was sequenced in a study of chemoradiotherapy in HPV16-positive cancers. TCRdb's copy holds only in-frame clones and misses some; the assay was immunoSEQ multiplex PCR. The sample shows some 70,000 clones, 88% of them seen only once. This sample comprised blood, obtained from a patient who underwent chemoradiotherapy. The source is a human donor with HPV-associated anogenital cancer.

This rearrangement joins TRBV27 to TRBJ1-1; the D gene is possibly TRBD1 (5 bases). The V end lost 8 bases, the J end lost 1 base, and 11 bases lay between the germline ends. CDR3 length: 13 residues. Germline V CDR1 and CDR2: MNHEY, SMNVEV (reference sequence). CDR3 DNA: TGTGCCAGCGCTGTGGGGCGGAACACTGAAGCTTTCTTT. This sequence encodes CASAVGRNTEAFF.

The CDR3: CASSLGGTMNTEAFF. DNA for the CDR3: TGTGCCAGCAGCTTAGGGGGCACTATGAACACTGAAGCTTTCTTT. The chain combines TRBV7-9 with TRBJ1-1, with D possibly TRBD1 on 5 matching bases. Per germline, CDR1 SEHNR and CDR2 FQNEAQ (reference sequence). Trimming shortened V by 1 base and J by 0 bases, and 9 bases separated the two germline ends. This CDR3 contains 15 residues.

V gene TRBV28 combines with J gene TRBJ1-3, with TRBD1 identical over 9 bases. This CDR3 contains 13 residues. V dropped 6 bases and J dropped 8; count of bases not matched to a gene: 5. Germline CDR1 MDHEN, CDR2 SYDVKM. This CDR3 reads CASRGQGSDTIYF. CDR3 nucleotides: TGTGCCAGCAGAGGACAGGGGTCGGACACCATATATTTT.

V and J are TRBV2 and TRBJ2-2; D gene unclear. Trimming took 1 base from V and 6 from J, leaving 3 bases between them. In germline, CDR1 is SNHLY, CDR2 FYNNEI. The CDR3 consists of 12 residues. CDR3 nucleotide sequence: TGTGCCAGCAGTGAAGAGGCCGGGGAGCTGTTTTTT. Encoded protein: CASSEEAGELFF.

The chain carries TRBV27 and TRBJ2-5, with 8 bases identical to TRBD1. The CDR3 contains 14 residues. The germline V gene encodes CDR1 MNHEY and CDR2 SMNVEV (reference sequence). J was trimmed by 5 bases and V by 1 base; bases with no gene match: 3. The CDR3 reads CASSLLGQAETQYF. Here the CDR3 DNA reads TGTGCCAGCAGTTTATTGGGACAGGCGGAGACCCAGTACTTC.

The chain couples TRBV19 to TRBJ1-4; tentative D call: TRBD1 (5 bases). The CDR3 sequence is 15 residues long. V was clipped by 7 bases and J by 0 bases, with 12 bases between them. Germline assignment: CDR1 LNHDA and CDR2 SQIVND (reference sequence). The CDR3 reads CASNGGRATNEKLFF. For the CDR3, the DNA is TGTGCCAGTAATGGGGGTCGGGCAACTAATGAAAAACTGTTTTTT.

The chain recombines TRBV28 with TRBJ2-3; 7 bases map to TRBD1. The CDR3 is made up of 16 amino acids. The germline gives CDR1 MDHEN, CDR2 SYDVKM. V dropped 5 bases and J dropped 4; count of bases not matched to a gene: 12. CDR3 sequence (DNA): TGTGCCAGCAGTCGATCCACAGGGGTTGGGGCAGATACGCAGTATTTT. As protein: CASSRSTGVGADTQYF.

This sequence joins TRBV5-1 and TRBJ2-7, with 12 positions matching TRBD2. The germline V gene encodes CDR1 SGHRS and CDR2 YFSETQ. The CDR3 sequence is 15 residues long. V gave up 0 bases and J gave up 7 bases; unmatched junction bases: 5. For the CDR3, the DNA is TGCGCCAGCAGCTTGGCGACTAGCGGGAGAGTAGAGCAGTACTTC. Its translation is CASSLATSGRVEQYF.

V gene TRBV2 combines with J gene TRBJ2-1, with no clear D. V was cut by 4 bases and J by 7 bases, with 8 bases left in between. This CDR3 is built from 12 residues. The germline gives CDR1 SNHLY, CDR2 FYNNEI. DNA for the CDR3: TGTGCCAGCAGTGGAGATAGGAATGAGCAGTTCTTC. This encodes CASSGDRNEQFF.

The CDR3 nucleotides read TGTGCCAGTAGCCTCGGGACGGCGAACACTGAAGCTTTCTTT. Residues: CASSLGTANTEAFF. This chain uses TRBV19 with TRBJ1-1; TRBD1 is a possible D gene (5 bases). CDR1 LNHDA and CDR2 SQIVND come from the germline V gene (reference sequence). This CDR3 contains 14 residues. The germline V and J ends were trimmed by 6 bases and 1 base, with 12 bases remaining between them.

The chain links TRBV29-1 to TRBJ2-7, with D tentatively TRBD1 or TRBD2 (6 bases each). CDR1 and CDR2 (germline): SQVTM, ANQGSEA. Deletions cut 6 bases from V and 3 bases from J, with 24 bases between. CDR3 length equals 16 residues. CDR3 coding DNA: TGCAGCGTCAAAGGAGGGGAAACAGGGAATTTCTACGAGCAGTACTTC. Translating gives CSVKGGETGNFYEQYF.

The chain has TRBV7-9 and TRBJ2-5; a weak D match, TRBD2 (6 bases). Germline V CDR1 and CDR2: SEHNR, FQNEAQ (reference sequence). V was cut by 5 bases and J by 2 bases, with 15 bases left in between. The CDR3 loop spans 15 amino acids. The CDR3 region has the DNA TGTGCCAGCAGCCAAACTTCTAGCGCGCAAGAGACCCAGTACTTC. This codes for CASSQTSSAQETQYF.

The CDR3 loop is CASSPREGHTQYF. In DNA form, the CDR3 reads TGTGCCAGCAGCCCCCGGGAGGGCCATACGCAGTATTTT. The rearrangement uses TRBV7-9 and TRBJ2-3, with TRBD2 matching over 8 bases. The CDR3 totals 13 residues. Trimming cost V 5 bases and J 7 bases; bases outside gene matches: 5. Germline CDR1 SEHNR, CDR2 FQNEAQ (reference sequence).

The chain carries TRBV19 and TRBJ1-1, with TRBD1 matching 7 bases. Germline V CDR1 and CDR2: LNHDA, SQIVND (reference sequence). There are 12 residues in the CDR3. V lost 10 bases and J lost 1; bases outside the gene matches: 3. For the CDR3, the DNA is TGTGCCATCCGGACAGGGAACACTGAAGCTTTCTTT. It encodes CAIRTGNTEAFF.

The chain combines TRBV7-3 with TRBJ1-1; no clear D gene. This CDR3 has 13 amino acids. V lost 4 bases to trimming and J lost 4 bases, with 10 bases between them. Per the germline V gene, CDR1 is SGHTA and CDR2 is FQGTGA. The CDR3 sequence is CASSSHMGTEAFF. DNA of the CDR3: TGTGCCAGCAGCTCTCACATGGGCACTGAAGCTTTCTTT.

V usage is TRBV27 and J usage is TRBJ1-1, with 7 bases fitting TRBD1. V lost 6 bases to trimming and J lost 9 bases; unmatched junction nucleotides: 10. CDR1 is MNHEY and CDR2 is SMNVEV in the germline V gene (reference sequence). CDR3 length: 13 amino acids. CDR3: CASRSPDREKAFF. The CDR3 nucleotides read TGTGCCAGCAGAAGTCCCGACAGGGAAAAAGCTTTCTTT.

This clone was seen only once. The chain employs TRBV10-3 and TRBJ1-1; 9 bases match TRBD1. V lost 7 bases to trimming and J lost 5 bases; unmatched junction nucleotides: 11. Germline CDR1 ENHRY, CDR2 SYGVKD. The CDR3 runs to 15 residues. This CDR3 reads CAIKGQGRGETEAFF. CDR3 in DNA: TGTGCCATCAAAGGACAGGGGCGAGGGGAAACTGAAGCTTTCTTT.

The chain is built from TRBV7-9 and TRBJ2-1; the D gene is possibly TRBD2 (5 bases). The V and J ends lost 1 base and 13 bases respectively, with 14 bases between them. The CDR3 has 13 residues. CDR1 SEHNR and CDR2 FQNEAQ come from the germline V gene (reference sequence). For the CDR3, the DNA is TGTGCCAGCAGCTTAGGTAGCGAGCAAATACAGTTCTTC. Protein product: CASSLGSEQIQFF.

About this clone: Other DNA variants within this sample encode the same CDR3. The J gene is TRBJ2-7, the V gene TRBV27; perhaps TRBD1 as D (5 bases). There are 12 residues in the CDR3. The germline V gene has CDR1 MNHEY and CDR2 SMNVEV (reference sequence). V was trimmed by 2 bases and J by 3 bases, leaving 5 bases between them. CDR3 DNA: TGTGCCAGCAGTTTAAGGGGCTACGAGCAGTACTTC. This sequence encodes CASSLRGYEQYF.

This clone was seen just once. The genes are TRBV11-2 and TRBJ2-5; 11 bases line up with TRBD2. Trimming took 5 bases from V and 4 from J; bases not matched to a gene: 9. The CDR3 spans 16 residues. Per the germline V gene, CDR1 is SGHAT and CDR2 is FQNNGV. DNA for the CDR3: TGTGCCAGCAGCCAGGGTAGCGGGAGGGCCGGAGAGACCCAGTACTTC. Its translation: CASSQGSGRAGETQYF. The full variable domain, in which reference TRBV11-2 and TRBJ2-5 provide the parts outside the CDR3, is EAGVAQSPRYKIIEKRQSVAFWCNPISGHATLYWYQQILGQGPKLLIQFQNNGVVDDSQLPKDRFSAERLKGVDSTLKIQPAKLEDSAVYLCASSQGSGRAGETQYFGPGTRLLVL.

The chain employs TRBV29-1 and TRBJ1-5; tentatively, D is TRBD1 (5 bases). Trimming pared 7 bases from V and 0 bases from J, leaving 10 bases between. The germline CDR1 and CDR2 sequences are SQVTM and ANQGSEA. The CDR3 consists of 13 residues. Here the CDR3 reads CSALTASNQPQHF. As DNA, the CDR3 is TGCAGCGCTTTGACAGCTAGCAATCAGCCCCAGCATTTT.

This clone was observed once. This rearrangement joins TRBV19 to TRBJ1-4; D is unresolved. V was cut by 0 bases and J by 0 bases, with 17 bases left in between. The germline CDR1 and CDR2 sequences are LNHDA and SQIVND (reference sequence). CDR3 length equals 19 residues. CDR3 region: CASSIDPLEEPATNEKLFF. As DNA, the CDR3 is TGTGCCAGTAGTATAGATCCGTTAGAGGAACCTGCAACTAATGAAAAACTGTTTTTT.

This chain links TRBV7-9 with TRBJ2-1; D gene unclear. This CDR3 contains 15 residues. V lost 2 bases, J lost 3 bases, and 11 bases lay in between. Germline V lookup: CDR1 SEHNR, CDR2 FQNEAQ (reference sequence). The chain's CDR3 is CASSLSVLSYNEQFF. Here the CDR3 DNA reads TGTGCCAGCAGCTTATCTGTACTAAGCTACAATGAGCAGTTCTTC.